This T cell receptor (beta chain) was retrieved from a study of cytomegalovirus exposure and HLA in healthy donors (dated by TCRdb to the late 2010s). Broadly, across the study: In an earlier analysis of roughly 500 of the donors, approximately 300 Gb of sequence data and 100 million or so unique TCR beta sequences from roughly 180 million T cells were reported. The study aimed to test whether cataloging public T cell receptors could reveal signatures of past pathogen exposure. The genetic ancestry cluster associated with self-reported Caucasian donors included about 84% of the 300 to 400 genotyped donors. In addition to the first cohort of about 650 subjects, a separate validation cohort of 120 different subjects was used. Every discovery cohort repertoire had been produced on one sequencing platform. Class I and class II HLA loci were covered by the typing at four-digit resolution. In an earlier analysis of about 590 of the donors, high-throughput TCR beta sequencing was used to judge whether each TCR beta V gene segment behaved as functional or pseudogenic. Using immunosequencing, the study profiled T cell repertoires from 500 to 800 subjects and related those repertoires to cytomegalovirus serostatus. In a later analysis, previously published TCR beta repertoires from fewer than 750 donors were re-analyzed and high-resolution HLA genotyping was added so that TCR occurrence patterns could be studied. Genome-wide SNP genotypes for about three fifths of the roughly 670 donors were used in a later genetic analysis, which treated that subset as a discovery cohort. Donor age, sex, ethnicity and CMV serostatus were collected together with the repertoire data. On average, about 240,000 unique TCR beta nucleotide sequences were sequenced per donor among some 430 genotyped donors of the cohort, with around 19% of those sequences being non-productive. The later analysis used no new phenotypic data to find candidate immune exposures, relying instead on TCR beta sequences and their occurrence across donors. Roughly five DR-DQ haplotypes were handled as single units for association and clustering, since linkage in the cohort was strong. Typing coverage differed by locus: A, B, C, DRB1 and DQB1 were typed in roughly 629-640 donors, DQA1 in approximately 520, DPA1 in around 610, and DPB1 in approximately 450. To predict cytomegalovirus infection status, the study combined high-throughput TCR immunosequencing, statistical association of individual TCRs with disease status, and machine learning. Roughly 300 gigabases of sequencing data and 70 million to 85 million unique TCR sequences were included in an early release covering under 650 HLA-typed donors.

Library creation used the immunoSEQ multiplex PCR assay. For the multiplex PCR, a mixture combining 60 forward primers for TCR Vbeta segments and 13 reverse primers for TCR Jbeta segments was used. Amplification of the CDR3 region of rearranged TCR beta genes was performed with a multiplex PCR assay on genomic DNA. Amplified TCR beta libraries were sequenced as 87-base-pair reads on the Illumina HiSeq System. Under the source paper's analysis protocol: A later analysis counted approximately 84 million unique TCR beta chains across the 650 to 700 repertoires, and roughly 10 million of these chains were shared by at least two donors. To remove PCR and sequencing errors, raw reads were error-corrected and collapsed into unique sequences using a nearest-neighbor algorithm that merged closely related sequences. V, D and J gene segments were assigned by aligning CDR3 sequences to IMGT reference sequences. For a sequence to be retained, a match of at least six nucleotides to both a V gene segment and a J gene segment was required. Rearrangements were called productive when the CDR3 lacked stop codons and stayed in frame with V and J; all others were non-productive. Following IMGT convention, CDR3 was defined as the stretch from the second conserved V-encoded cysteine to the conserved J-encoded phenylalanine. Sequences without an unambiguous match to a single V gene segment were excluded from the earlier analysis of several hundred of the donors. An earlier analysis of several hundred of the donors called V segments functional above 56.7% productive rearrangements and segregating when the between-donor standard deviation exceeded 5%. To diagnose cytomegalovirus status from the catalog of TCR beta chain sequences, a statistical classification framework was built. V and J gene assignment, in a later analysis, came from comparing TCR nucleotide sequences with IMGT/GENE-DB human TR gene sequences. The TCRdist pipeline was used in a later analysis to assign CDR3 sequences and most-parsimonious VDJ recombination scenarios. In a later analysis, each TCR beta chain was defined by its CDR3 amino acid sequence together with its V-gene family, and reads without a unique V-gene family were excluded. In a later analysis, 500 to 700 highly shared, low-generation-probability nucleotide sequences were removed to address suspected cross-contamination and a sequencing artifact. In a later analysis, a clonal expansion index for each public chain was calculated from normalized within-repertoire ranks of inferred template counts. In a later analysis, generation probabilities were computed using a VDJ recombination model fitted to out-of-frame rearrangements, and the results were checked against IGoR. In a later analysis, TCR-TCR, TCR-HLA and TCR-CMV co-occurrence was scored with hypergeometric tests, and a repertoire-size bias correction was applied to TCR pairs. To estimate false discovery rates, a later analysis permuted the HLA or CMV assignments 20 times. In a later analysis, co-occurring TCRs were grouped using DBSCAN, with TCRdist sequence similarity added in when clustering inside HLA-allele-positive subsets. For co-occurrence clustering, repertoires with fewer than 30,000 or more than 120,000 public chains were excluded, along with about five repertoires with anomalous nucleotide sharing. TCRdb limited this immuneACCESS table to in-frame rearrangements with V and J called. A share of clones is missing; checked studies link under half to unresolved V genes, and the rest is unexplained. V, J and clone size reflect that table, while D and trimming were determined from the DNA. The sample has a few hundred thousand clones on record, approximately 91% of them singletons. The leading ten clones occupy around 1.7% of the sample.

Note on this clone: Its antigen is currently not known. No base quality information exists; no much larger clone differs at one position.

Results and caveats for the whole study, not just this receptor: In an earlier analysis of about 550 of the donors, most TCR beta V segments were observed in productive rearrangements about 87% or about 30% of the time, broadly matching IMGT annotations. In this cohort, only TCR beta chains were sequenced, and detectable features were limited by the absence of alpha or paired-chain data. A later analysis found that HLA-associated TCR beta chains were more clonally expanded and had lower generation probabilities than equally common non-associated chains. Specific HLA alleles were associated with 15,000 to 20,000 TCR beta sequences at a false discovery rate of 0.05 in a later analysis. Three of the identified cytomegalovirus-associated TCR beta chains were confirmed in vitro to be specific for cytomegalovirus antigens. The classifier was reported to diagnose cytomegalovirus status with high specificity and sensitivity in both the original and validation cohorts. A later genetic analysis associated a missense DCLRE1C variant with V-gene and J-gene trimming of TCR beta chains, and an independent cohort replicated the association. A further reported finding was that TCR beta sequences accurately predicted the HLA-A and HLA-B alleles for most subjects in the first cohort. The presence/absence analyses assumed that sequencing depth was roughly uniform across donors, and that assumption may not be true. Strong co-occurrence of HLA alleles, especially DR and DQ, made assigning TCR associations to individual alleles difficult. The authors suggested that the approach could potentially be extended to other disease states and immunological phenotypes. According to a later analysis, most CMV-associated TCR beta chains appeared to be HLA-restricted, and the HLA associations seemed to be driven largely by CMV exposure. According to a later analysis, TCR association rates differed among HLA loci, with DRB1 alleles showing the most associated TCRs and HLA-C alleles showing the fewest. Because counts were too low, about 18 rarely observed V segments, including chromosome 9 orphons, were excluded from the earlier analysis of several hundred of the donors. Across donors, most TCR sequences were observed very rarely, whereas some public TCRs were present in many individuals. A cluster of highly shared sequence variants was judged likely to represent a technical artifact of the sequencing pipeline. CMV serostatus was the only immune exposure information available for the cohort. The study listed 170 or so TCR beta chains as associated with cytomegalovirus. A later analysis reported that several top co-occurrence clusters appeared linked to parvovirus B19, influenza, CMV and Epstein-Barr virus. The 87-base-pair reads could not distinguish some IMGT-functional V segments, including TRBV6-2 and TRBV6-3, so those segments were excluded. Linkage disequilibrium might explain the correlated functional status among segregating V segments, but an unknown experimental factor could not be excluded. In a later genetic analysis, fewer N-insertions in productive TCRs were reported among donors in an Asian-associated ancestry cluster than the approximately 710-donor mean. Because HLA typing was missing for some donors at each locus, association tests included only the typed subset.

The cohort was made up of 650 to 700 healthy bone marrow donors. Cohort members were all nominally healthy when sampled, although unrecorded immune exposures were likely present. The donor was CMV seronegative and was included in the group of about 400 seronegative cohort members. Every donor gave a peripheral blood sample, and the peripheral blood mononuclear cells from that sample were used for TCR beta sequencing. Genomic DNA was extracted from the blood cell samples with the Qiagen DNeasy Blood Extraction Kit. The V end gives up 2 bases and the J end 4 bases, leaving 5 bases in the junction not matched to a gene. The CDR3 runs 14 amino acids, cysteine and phenylalanine included. Only the CDR3 DNA is retained, 42 bases long and in frame from the first base. CDR1 and CDR2, looked up from the germline V gene, are SGHDT and YYEEEE.

Sequenced: PBMCs. The receptor chain draws on TRBV5-6 and TRBJ2-7, and 8 junctional nucleotides match TRBD1. The TCR sequence derives from a girl under 10 years old in good health and CMV-seronegative. This receptor has the CDR3 CASSFVTGGYEQYF. The DNA is TGTGCCAGCAGCTTCGTCACAGGGGGGTACGAGCAGTACTTC.